The T cell receptor beta chain described here comes from a study of blood T cell repertoires in COVID-19 (dated by TCRdb to 2018 to 2021). About the full investigation: Samples from collaborators originated in the United States, Italy and Spain and spanned both the acute and convalescent phases of COVID-19. Subjects who had been exposed to COVID-19, were actively infected with it, or had recovered from it provided the deeply sampled blood TCRbeta repertoires that made up the dataset. HLA class I and class II types, where available, came from metadata supplied by the sample provider rather than from assay-based typing. The material from the prospective study consisted of cDNA or gDNA derived from T cells, B-cell-depleted T cells, or PBMCs. Samples were obtained from the ongoing ImmuneRACE study (first 160 participants) and from some 1,300 subjects provided by 6 global collaborators. The repertoires were released in a freely available public database meant as a resource for research on the immune response to SARS-CoV-2. Nearly every sample came with metadata listing a de-identified subject ID, COVID-19 status, age in years and sex. Study-wide findings and limitations: How much clinical and demographic metadata was included differed by source and by participant, and the metadata was provided uncurated.

As encoded in the germline V gene, CDR1 is MNHEY while CDR2 is SVGEGT. Trimming costs V 5 bases and J 0 bases, and their ends lie 10 bases apart. The CDR3 covers 14 residues, taking in both the cysteine and the phenylalanine. Here the CDR3 DNA is all that survives: 42 bases in frame from base 1. The count of this clone is one. Which antigen it targets is not known. No quality values exist for individual bases; no much larger clone is one base distant. Participants in the prospective study were enrolled through a virtual design, were aged roughly 18 to 100 years, and lived in under 25 United States geographic areas. In the prospective study, cohorts were assigned on the basis of participant-reported clinical history obtained from a screening survey and a study questionnaire. In the prospective study, whole blood, serum and a nasopharyngeal or oropharyngeal swab were collected from each participant by mobile phlebotomists. Prospective study participants could optionally give additional blood draws and questionnaires over a roughly 2-month period. Before DNA extraction, prospective study blood samples were shipped either frozen or at room temperature.

TCRbeta CDR3 regions were amplified from genomic DNA using the immunoSEQ Assay, a bias-controlled multiplex PCR. On the study's bioinformatics: Nucleated cell counts per sample were estimated from amplification of reference gene primers within the assay. To quantify the absolute abundance of each unique TCRbeta CDR3 rearrangement, sequence reads were collapsed and filtered. Productive Simpson clonality was computed per sample as the square root of Simpson's diversity index over productive rearrangements. TCRdb's version of the immuneACCESS table is confined to in-frame rearrangements and falls short of the full clone set. An unresolved V gene accounts for under half of the shortfall where checked; the remainder is of unknown origin. The V and J calls and the clone size are those of that table, but D and trimming were determined from the DNA. The sample includes fewer than 500,000 clones, with roughly 87% observed a single time. The ten largest clones represent under 2.5% of the sample.

Sequencing used PBMCs or T cells enriched from blood (not recorded which). The clonotype was recovered from a woman under 30 with acute COVID-19. Recombination connected TRBV6-2 or TRBV6-3 to TRBJ2-5; TRBD2 is perhaps the D gene, given 6 matching bases. The CDR3 protein is CASSPRDYQETQYF. The sequenced DNA: TGTGCCAGCAGTCCCCGGGACTACCAAGAGACCCAGTACTTC.